This TCR beta chain was identified in a study of response to subunit inactivated influenza vaccine. The study's findings and limits: The authors put forward the suggestion that each seasonal influenza vaccination may bring in only a limited number of new T cells.

The CDR3 is 14 amino acids. Trimming stripped 6 bases from V and 8 bases from J, with 20 bases between. The sample holds a few counts of this clonotype. The antigen is undetermined. MiXCR was run by TCRdb on the RT-PCR reads, yielding one entry per CDR3 protein. Of about 700,000 distinct CDR3 sequences in the sample, approximately 13% were seen once. The chain recombines TRBV12-3 or TRBV12-4 with TRBJ2-7, with a weak D call TRBD1 (5 bases). The TCR originated in a man in his fifties or sixties who received an inactivated influenza vaccine. This material consisted of PBMCs from blood, taken 14 to 15 days before vaccination. In DNA, the CDR3 is TGTGCCAGCAGAGGTTCAGGACAAGAATTTAAGCAGTACTTC. It encodes CASRGSGQEFKQYF.